Listed below are T cell receptor beta chains from one sample, sequenced in a study of cytomegalovirus exposure and HLA in healthy donors. TCRdb's copy holds only in-frame clones and misses some; the assay was immunoSEQ multiplex PCR. In total, the table holds some 110,000 clones. The sample taken for sequencing was PBMCs. Receptor source: a man between 40 and 49 years old in good health and CMV-seropositive. CDR3s include the opening cysteine and the closing phenylalanine or tryptophan. Each record gives: J gene, D gene, V gene, CDR3 protein, CDR3 DNA. D genes are given only for firm matches.

J gene: TRBJ1-4; D gene: .; V gene: TRBV5-1; CDR3 protein: CASSLTTVPDEKLFF; CDR3 DNA: TGCGCCAGCAGCTTGACGACAGTTCCTGATGAAAAACTGTTTTTT
J gene: TRBJ2-4; D gene: .; V gene: TRBV6-1; CDR3 protein: CASSDMAPDIQYF; CDR3 DNA: TGTGCCAGCAGTGACATGGCCCCCGACATTCAGTACTTC
J gene: TRBJ2-7; D gene: TRBD2; V gene: TRBV7-2; CDR3 protein: CASSLGSGGPYEQYF; CDR3 DNA: TGTGCCAGCAGCTTAGGGTCGGGAGGGCCCTACGAGCAGTACTTC
J gene: TRBJ1-1; D gene: .; V gene: TRBV7-9; CDR3 protein: CASSLSISGGYTEAFF; CDR3 DNA: TGTGCCAGCAGCTTATCCATTAGTGGGGGGTACACTGAAGCTTTCTTT
J gene: TRBJ2-3; D gene: TRBD2; V gene: TRBV28; CDR3 protein: CASSLVLAGVADTQYF; CDR3 DNA: TGTGCCAGCAGTTTAGTCCTAGCGGGAGTGGCAGATACGCAGTATTTT
J gene: TRBJ2-1; D gene: .; V gene: TRBV7-9; CDR3 protein: CASSQRSADEQFF; CDR3 DNA: TGTGCCAGCAGCCAGAGGTCAGCCGATGAGCAGTTCTTC
J gene: TRBJ1-1; D gene: .; V gene: TRBV6-5; CDR3 protein: CASSYQGTMNTEAFF; CDR3 DNA: TGTGCCAGCAGTTACCAGGGAACCATGAACACTGAAGCTTTCTTT
J gene: TRBJ2-5; D gene: TRBD2; V gene: TRBV9; CDR3 protein: CASSLETSGRSQYF; CDR3 DNA: TGTGCCAGCAGCCTGGAGACTAGCGGGAGGTCCCAGTACTTC
J gene: TRBJ2-7; D gene: .; V gene: TRBV7-9; CDR3 protein: CASSFPQGGKYEQYF; CDR3 DNA: TGTGCCAGCAGCTTTCCCCAGGGGGGTAAATACGAGCAGTACTTC
J gene: TRBJ2-7; D gene: .; V gene: TRBV6-1; CDR3 protein: CASSDRGGTILLSYEQYF; CDR3 DNA: TGTGCCAGCAGTGATAGGGGCGGGACGATCCTTCTCTCCTACGAGCAGTACTTC
J gene: TRBJ1-1; D gene: .; V gene: TRBV6-5; CDR3 protein: CASSYSPTGNSEAFF; CDR3 DNA: TGTGCCAGCAGTTACTCACCGACGGGGAACTCTGAAGCTTTCTTT
J gene: TRBJ2-2; D gene: TRBD2; V gene: TRBV7-9; CDR3 protein: CASSLTSGLTTNTGELFF; CDR3 DNA: TGTGCCAGCAGCCTGACTAGCGGACTGACAACGAACACCGGGGAGCTGTTTTTT
J gene: TRBJ2-2; D gene: .; V gene: TRBV19; CDR3 protein: CASTPTAGGTGELFF; CDR3 DNA: TGTGCCAGTACCCCAACCGCGGGTGGGACCGGGGAGCTGTTTTTT
J gene: TRBJ1-1; D gene: .; V gene: TRBV13; CDR3 protein: CASRLILPNTEAFF; CDR3 DNA: TGTGCCAGCCGACTTATACTGCCGAACACTGAAGCTTTCTTT
J gene: TRBJ1-3; D gene: TRBD1; V gene: TRBV6-5; CDR3 protein: CASSRGGESGNTIYF; CDR3 DNA: TGTGCCAGCAGTCGAGGGGGCGAATCTGGAAACACCATATATTTT
J gene: TRBJ2-1; D gene: TRBD2; V gene: TRBV7-2; CDR3 protein: CASSLGLAGPYNEQFF; CDR3 DNA: TGTGCCAGCAGCTTAGGGCTAGCGGGGCCCTACAATGAGCAGTTCTTC
J gene: TRBJ2-6; D gene: .; V gene: TRBV27; CDR3 protein: CASSFSAWGANVLTF; CDR3 DNA: TGTGCCAGCAGTTTTTCAGCGTGGGGGGCCAACGTCCTGACTTTC
J gene: TRBJ1-1; D gene: TRBD1; V gene: TRBV6-1; CDR3 protein: CASSRQGGEAFF; CDR3 DNA: TGTGCCAGCAGTAGGCAGGGGGGTGAAGCTTTCTTT
J gene: TRBJ2-6; D gene: .; V gene: TRBV19; CDR3 protein: CASSISRVSGANVLTF; CDR3 DNA: TGTGCCAGTAGTATCTCTCGGGTCTCTGGGGCCAACGTCCTGACTTTC
J gene: TRBJ2-2; D gene: .; V gene: TRBV7-3; CDR3 protein: CASSPGLSSNTGELFF; CDR3 DNA: TGTGCCAGTTCACCGGGACTCTCATCGAACACCGGGGAGCTGTTTTTT
J gene: TRBJ1-5; D gene: TRBD1; V gene: TRBV6-4; CDR3 protein: CASRGTGRWSNQPQHF; CDR3 DNA: TGTGCCAGCAGGGGGACAGGACGATGGAGCAATCAGCCCCAGCATTTT
J gene: TRBJ1-5; D gene: TRBD1; V gene: TRBV5-6; CDR3 protein: CASSRGQGPNQPQHF; CDR3 DNA: TGTGCCAGCAGCCGAGGACAGGGGCCAAATCAGCCCCAGCATTTT
J gene: TRBJ2-7; D gene: TRBD1; V gene: TRBV28; CDR3 protein: CASSLFSGGSYEQYF; CDR3 DNA: TGTGCCAGCAGTTTATTCTCAGGGGGCTCCTACGAGCAGTACTTC
J gene: TRBJ1-1; D gene: .; V gene: TRBV19; CDR3 protein: CASWRSAEAFF; CDR3 DNA: TGTGCCAGTTGGAGGAGCGCTGAAGCTTTCTTT
J gene: TRBJ1-4; D gene: TRBD1; V gene: TRBV4-1; CDR3 protein: CASSQEGTGLSEKLFF; CDR3 DNA: TGCGCCAGCAGCCAAGAAGGGACAGGGTTAAGTGAAAAACTGTTTTTT
J gene: TRBJ2-5; D gene: .; V gene: TRBV28; CDR3 protein: CASSFAPLPETQYF; CDR3 DNA: TGTGCCAGCAGTTTTGCGCCGTTACCAGAGACCCAGTACTTC
J gene: TRBJ2-7; D gene: TRBD1; V gene: TRBV5-6; CDR3 protein: CASSSRDRYYEQYF; CDR3 DNA: TGTGCCAGCAGCAGCCGGGACAGGTACTACGAGCAGTACTTC
J gene: TRBJ1-1; D gene: .; V gene: TRBV7-3; CDR3 protein: CASSLTDTDEAFF; CDR3 DNA: TGTGCCAGCAGCTTAACGGATACAGATGAAGCTTTCTTT
J gene: TRBJ2-7; D gene: .; V gene: TRBV11-2; CDR3 protein: CASSPGLGMGEQYF; CDR3 DNA: TGTGCCAGCAGCCCAGGGCTGGGGATGGGCGAGCAGTACTTC
J gene: TRBJ2-7; D gene: TRBD2; V gene: TRBV4-1; CDR3 protein: CASSRPGTSGDFEQYF; CDR3 DNA: TGCGCCAGCAGCCGACCCGGGACTAGCGGCGATTTCGAGCAGTACTTC
J gene: TRBJ2-7; D gene: .; V gene: TRBV6-6; CDR3 protein: CASSPLTPPYEQYF; CDR3 DNA: TGTGCCAGCAGTCCCCTGACACCCCCCTACGAGCAGTACTTC
J gene: TRBJ1-5; D gene: .; V gene: TRBV4-1; CDR3 protein: CASSQGPAGNQPQHF; CDR3 DNA: TGCGCCAGCAGCCAAGGTCCTGCGGGCAATCAGCCCCAGCATTTT
J gene: TRBJ2-1; D gene: TRBD2; V gene: TRBV5-5; CDR3 protein: CASSWGLAGAEQFF; CDR3 DNA: TGTGCCAGCAGCTGGGGACTAGCGGGGGCAGAGCAGTTCTTC
J gene: TRBJ1-4; D gene: .; V gene: TRBV27; CDR3 protein: CASSFAQGGGKLFF; CDR3 DNA: TGTGCCAGCAGTTTCGCCCAGGGCGGGGGAAAACTGTTTTTT
J gene: TRBJ2-1; D gene: TRBD2; V gene: TRBV9; CDR3 protein: CASSVEATAGGEQFF; CDR3 DNA: TGTGCCAGCAGCGTAGAAGCGACAGCGGGGGGTGAGCAGTTCTTC
J gene: TRBJ2-1; D gene: .; V gene: TRBV5-5; CDR3 protein: CASSLFREYNEQFF; CDR3 DNA: TGTGCCAGCAGCTTGTTCCGGGAGTACAATGAGCAGTTCTTC
J gene: TRBJ2-2; D gene: .; V gene: TRBV7-3; CDR3 protein: CASSFQAGSIYGELFF; CDR3 DNA: TGTGCCAGCAGCTTCCAAGCAGGGTCAATTTACGGGGAGCTGTTTTTT
J gene: TRBJ2-5; D gene: .; V gene: TRBV6-5; CDR3 protein: CASSGTVYQETQYF; CDR3 DNA: TGTGCCAGCAGTGGAACAGTGTACCAAGAGACCCAGTACTTC
J gene: TRBJ2-5; D gene: .; V gene: TRBV12-5; CDR3 protein: CASADDIQETQYF; CDR3 DNA: TGTGCTAGTGCCGATGACATCCAAGAGACCCAGTACTTC
J gene: TRBJ1-1; D gene: TRBD1; V gene: TRBV12-5; CDR3 protein: CASGAGGFGTEAFF; CDR3 DNA: TGTGCTAGTGGCGCAGGGGGATTTGGCACTGAAGCTTTCTTT
J gene: TRBJ2-7; D gene: .; V gene: TRBV21-1; CDR3 protein: CATPGHLWAYEQYF; CDR3 DNA: TGTGCCACCCCAGGGCATCTATGGGCTTACGAGCAGTACTTC
J gene: TRBJ2-7; D gene: TRBD2; V gene: TRBV7-6; CDR3 protein: CASSLESGGPWEQYF; CDR3 DNA: TGTGCCAGCAGCTTAGAATCGGGAGGGCCGTGGGAGCAGTACTTC
J gene: TRBJ2-2; D gene: TRBD1; V gene: TRBV19; CDR3 protein: CASSSGTGYPGDTGELFF; CDR3 DNA: TGTGCCAGTAGTTCCGGGACAGGATACCCTGGGGACACCGGGGAGCTGTTTTTT
J gene: TRBJ2-1; D gene: .; V gene: TRBV5-1; CDR3 protein: CASSLPGHYEQFF; CDR3 DNA: TGCGCCAGCAGCTTGCCAGGGCACTATGAGCAGTTCTTC
J gene: TRBJ2-7; D gene: TRBD2; V gene: TRBV27; CDR3 protein: CASSLKLAGGTRYEQYF; CDR3 DNA: TGTGCCAGCAGTTTAAAACTAGCGGGAGGAACTCGATACGAGCAGTACTTC
J gene: TRBJ1-1; D gene: .; V gene: TRBV28; CDR3 protein: CASSLGSTEAFF; CDR3 DNA: TGTGCCAGCAGTCTTGGGAGCACTGAAGCTTTCTTT
J gene: TRBJ2-3; D gene: .; V gene: TRBV5-1; CDR3 protein: CASSLFAGLLGDTQYF; CDR3 DNA: TGCGCCAGCAGCTTGTTCGCAGGACTCTTGGGAGATACGCAGTATTTT
J gene: TRBJ1-5; D gene: .; V gene: TRBV18; CDR3 protein: CASSPNREQPQHF; CDR3 DNA: TGTGCCAGCTCACCAAACAGGGAACAGCCCCAGCATTTT
J gene: TRBJ1-4; D gene: .; V gene: TRBV6-5; CDR3 protein: CASRTGGKYEKLFF; CDR3 DNA: TGTGCCAGCAGGACGGGGGGGAAATATGAAAAACTGTTTTTT
J gene: TRBJ2-7; D gene: .; V gene: TRBV5-1; CDR3 protein: CASSLGLREGGYEQYF; CDR3 DNA: TGCGCCAGCAGCTTGGGACTCCGGGAAGGTGGCTACGAGCAGTACTTC
J gene: TRBJ2-7; D gene: TRBD2; V gene: TRBV4-3; CDR3 protein: CASSRNLAGDYYEQYF; CDR3 DNA: TGCGCCAGCAGCCGGAACCTAGCGGGGGATTACTACGAGCAGTACTTC
J gene: TRBJ2-1; D gene: .; V gene: TRBV2; CDR3 protein: CASSEVADEQFF; CDR3 DNA: TGTGCCAGCAGTGAAGTAGCTGATGAGCAGTTCTTC
J gene: TRBJ2-1; D gene: TRBD2; V gene: TRBV2; CDR3 protein: CASSDLAGGSYNEQFF; CDR3 DNA: TGTGCCAGCAGTGATCTGGCGGGAGGGTCCTACAATGAGCAGTTCTTC
J gene: TRBJ1-4; D gene: .; V gene: TRBV25-1; CDR3 protein: CASKSQGSEKLFF; CDR3 DNA: TGTGCCAGCAAGTCTCAGGGGAGCGAAAAACTGTTTTTT
J gene: TRBJ2-2; D gene: TRBD2; V gene: TRBV27; CDR3 protein: CASRGGRRGVVSNTGELFF; CDR3 DNA: TGTGCCAGCCGGGGGGGGCGGAGAGGAGTGGTATCGAACACCGGGGAGCTGTTTTTT
J gene: TRBJ2-7; D gene: TRBD1; V gene: TRBV4-2; CDR3 protein: CASSQGQGTYEQYF; CDR3 DNA: TGTGCCAGCAGCCAAGGACAGGGTACCTACGAGCAGTACTTC
J gene: TRBJ1-1; D gene: .; V gene: TRBV28; CDR3 protein: CASRLDRTDTEAFF; CDR3 DNA: TGTGCCAGCCGCCTGGATAGGACAGACACTGAAGCTTTCTTT